This T cell receptor (beta chain) stems from a study of blood T cell repertoires in COVID-19. Across the study: Samples representing acute and convalescent COVID-19 were sourced from the United States, Italy and Spain.

Original processing methods: Amplification of reference gene primers was used by the study to estimate nucleated cell counts. Measured with immunoSEQ multiplex PCR; TCRdb has only the in-frame clones, and not every one. That table furnishes V, J and clone size, whereas the DNA furnished D and trimming. The sample holds 390,000 or so clones, almost 90% seen once. Germline V gene lookup returns CDR1 LGHNA and CDR2 YSLEER. The CDR3 runs 15 residues. With 1 base clipped from V and 1 base from J, the junction kept 2 bases outside the gene matches. The chain employs TRBV4-3 and TRBJ2-7, with 9 positions matching TRBD2. The clonotype originates from a man younger than 35 with active or convalescent COVID-19. What was sequenced was peripheral blood. CDR3 nucleotides: TGCGCCAGCAGCCAAGGGACTAGCGCATCCTACGAGCAGTACTTC. Residues: CASSQGTSASYEQYF.